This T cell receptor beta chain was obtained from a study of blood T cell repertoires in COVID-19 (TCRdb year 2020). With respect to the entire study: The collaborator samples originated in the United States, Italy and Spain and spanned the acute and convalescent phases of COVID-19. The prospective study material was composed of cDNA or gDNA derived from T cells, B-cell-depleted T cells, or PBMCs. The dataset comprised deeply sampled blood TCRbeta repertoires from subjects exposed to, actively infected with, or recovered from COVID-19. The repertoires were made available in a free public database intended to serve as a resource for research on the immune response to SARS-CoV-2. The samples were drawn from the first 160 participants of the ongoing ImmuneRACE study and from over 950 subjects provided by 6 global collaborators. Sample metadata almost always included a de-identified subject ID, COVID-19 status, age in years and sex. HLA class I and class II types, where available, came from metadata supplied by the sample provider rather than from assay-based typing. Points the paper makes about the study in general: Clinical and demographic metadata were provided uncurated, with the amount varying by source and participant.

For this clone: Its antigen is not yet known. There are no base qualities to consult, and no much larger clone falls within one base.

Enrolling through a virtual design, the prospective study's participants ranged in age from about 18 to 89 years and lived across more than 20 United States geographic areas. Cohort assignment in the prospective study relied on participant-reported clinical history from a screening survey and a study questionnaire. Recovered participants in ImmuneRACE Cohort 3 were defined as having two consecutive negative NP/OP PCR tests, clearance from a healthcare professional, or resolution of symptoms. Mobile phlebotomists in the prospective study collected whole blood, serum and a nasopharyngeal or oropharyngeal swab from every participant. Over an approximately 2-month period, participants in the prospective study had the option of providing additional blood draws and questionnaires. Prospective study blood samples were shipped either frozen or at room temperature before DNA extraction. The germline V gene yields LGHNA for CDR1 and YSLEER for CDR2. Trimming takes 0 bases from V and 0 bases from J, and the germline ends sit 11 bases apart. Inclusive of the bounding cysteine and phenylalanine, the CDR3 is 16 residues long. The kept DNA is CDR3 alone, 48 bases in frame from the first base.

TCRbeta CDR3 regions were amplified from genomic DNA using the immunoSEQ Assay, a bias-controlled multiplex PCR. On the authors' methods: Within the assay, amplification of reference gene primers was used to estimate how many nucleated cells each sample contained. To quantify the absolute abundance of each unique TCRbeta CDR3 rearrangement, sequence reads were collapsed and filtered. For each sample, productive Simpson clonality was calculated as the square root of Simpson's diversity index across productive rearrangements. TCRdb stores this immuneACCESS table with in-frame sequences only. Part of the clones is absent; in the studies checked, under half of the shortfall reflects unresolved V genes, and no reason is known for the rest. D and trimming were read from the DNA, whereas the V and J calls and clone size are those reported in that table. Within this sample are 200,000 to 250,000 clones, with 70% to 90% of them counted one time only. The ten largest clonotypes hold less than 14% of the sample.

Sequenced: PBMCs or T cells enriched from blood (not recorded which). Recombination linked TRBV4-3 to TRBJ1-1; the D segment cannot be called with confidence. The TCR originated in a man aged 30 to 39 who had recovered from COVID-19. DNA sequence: TGCGCCAGCAGCCAAGACGGGATAATCCTGAACACTGAAGCTTTCTTT. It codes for CASSQDGIILNTEAFF.